This entry lists 27 T cell receptor beta chains sequenced from one sample in a study of patients and donors after allogeneic stem cell transplantation. TCRdb called the RT-PCR reads again in MiXCR, with one record for every CDR3 protein. Here the sample spans roughly 940,000 distinct CDR3 sequences, approximately 18% being singletons. Sequences were obtained from blood, either unsorted or a sorted T cell fraction (not recorded which). Receptor source: a human donor who was either an allogeneic HSCT recipient or a stem cell or donor lymphocyte infusion donor (not recorded which). It is not recorded whose cells these are; they may come from a transplant donor.

This clonotype was detected a few times. The chain recombines TRBV5-1 with TRBJ2-7; D is uncertain. V dropped 4 bases and J dropped 3 bases, with 8 bases sitting between them. The CDR3 totals 12 residues. Germline V gives CDR1 SGHRS, CDR2 YFSETQ. CDR3 sequence reads: CASSIDRYEQYF. Here the CDR3 DNA reads TGCGCCAGCAGCATTGACCGCTACGAGCAGTACTTC. The full variable domain, its missing parts supplied by reference TRBV5-1 and TRBJ2-7, is KAGVTQTPRYLIKTRGQQVTLSCSPISGHRSVSWYQQTPGQGLQFLFEYFSETQRNKGNFPGRFSGRQFSNSRSEMNVSTLELGDSALYLCASSIDRYEQYFGPGTRLTVT.

This clonotype was counted ten times or more. The chain recombines TRBV12-3 or TRBV12-4 with TRBJ1-6, with TRBD1 as a possible D gene (6 bases). The CDR3 totals 15 residues. The ends were cut back, 2 bases at V and 6 bases at J, with 11 bases in the middle. In nucleotides, the CDR3 is TGTGCCAGCAGTTTATGGGCAGGGGCTAATTCACCCCTCCACTTT. The encoded protein is CASSLWAGANSPLHF.

This chain connects TRBV3-1 to TRBJ2-5, with 9 bases that match TRBD2. The CDR3 totals 15 residues. V shed 0 bases and J 4 bases; nucleotides not matched to a gene: 3. The germline V gene encodes CDR1 LGHDT and CDR2 YNNKEL (reference sequence). The CDR3 reads CASSQEAGGRETQYF. Written as DNA, the CDR3 is TGTGCCAGCAGCCAAGAGGCGGGAGGGCGAGAGACCCAGTACTTC.

This clonotype was picked up a small number of times. The rearrangement joins TRBV20-1 to TRBJ2-7; 8 bases agree with TRBD2. Unmatched junction bases numbered 6, after V lost 5 bases and J lost 0 bases. This CDR3 is 14 amino acids long. Germline values: CDR1 DFQATT, CDR2 SNEGSKA (reference sequence). As DNA, the CDR3 is TGCAGTGCTGCTAAAGCGGGGGTCTCCTACGAGCAGTACTTC. It is translated as CSAAKAGVSYEQYF.

This clonotype has more than one count but fewer than ten. The V gene is TRBV4-2, the J gene TRBJ1-2; no firm D call. This CDR3 is built from 16 residues. Trimming stripped 0 bases from V and 7 bases from J, with 18 bases between. Germline V CDR1 and CDR2: LGHNA, YNFKEQ. CDR3 sequence: CASSQDPLVGKGGYTF. For the CDR3, the DNA is TGTGCCAGCAGCCAAGATCCCCTCGTAGGGAAGGGTGGCTACACCTTC.

The table lists this clonotype with a few counts. Here the CDR3 reads CATSRDLESRVAFF. CDR3 sequence (DNA): TGTGCCACCAGCAGAGATTTAGAGTCCAGAGTGGCTTTCTTT. V is TRBV15 and J is TRBJ1-1, with D uncertain. The CDR3 has 14 residues. In germline, CDR1 is LNHNV, CDR2 YYDKDF (reference sequence). The ends were cut back, 0 bases at V and 11 bases at J, with 16 bases in the middle.

The rearrangement links TRBV20-1 to TRBJ1-3; 8 bases fit TRBD1. The CDR3 totals 17 residues. In germline, CDR1 is DFQATT, CDR2 SNEGSKA (reference sequence). With V trimmed by 2 bases and J by 1 base, 10 bases remained unmatched. CDR3 protein: CSARTQGQVRSGNTIYF. The CDR3 coding sequence is TGCAGTGCTAGAACCCAGGGACAGGTCAGGTCTGGAAACACCATATATTTT.

The rearrangement uses TRBV5-6 and TRBJ1-4; unclear D gene. Germline V CDR1 and CDR2: SGHDT, YYEEEE. The CDR3 contains 13 residues. Trimming pared 4 bases from V and 8 bases from J, leaving 12 bases between. The CDR3 protein is CASSGGSKEKLFF. CDR3 nucleotides: TGTGCCAGCAGCGGTGGGAGTAAAGAAAAACTGTTTTTT.

In this sample, this clonotype turned up a few times. The chain links TRBV6-1 to TRBJ2-7; weak D call: TRBD2 (6 bases). V lost 6 bases and J lost 3, with 12 bases in between. Germline values: CDR1 MNHNS, CDR2 SASEGT. The length of the CDR3 is 13 residues. This chain's CDR3 is CASRVREVYEQYF. The CDR3 bases are TGTGCCAGCAGGGTCAGGGAGGTCTACGAGCAGTACTTC.

In this sample, this clonotype turned up many times. The V call is TRBV5-1, the J call TRBJ2-1; no reliable D call. The CDR3 has 13 residues. V lost 6 bases, J lost 9 bases, and 16 bases lay in between. Per germline, CDR1 SGHRS and CDR2 YFSETQ. CDR3 residues: CASNPGVRGEQFF. CDR3 coding DNA: TGCGCCAGCAACCCTGGAGTGAGAGGTGAGCAGTTCTTC.

The gene calls are TRBV6-2 or TRBV6-3 and TRBJ1-1, with TRBD1 as a possible D gene (5 bases). The V gene lost 4 bases and the J gene lost 6 bases, with 15 bases spanning the gap. CDR1 and CDR2 (germline): MNHEY, SVGEGT. The CDR3 extends over 14 amino acids. CDR3 protein: CASSSLGAVAEAFF. The CDR3 nucleotides read TGTGCCAGCAGTTCCCTCGGGGCCGTCGCTGAAGCTTTCTTT.

This clonotype occurred a few times. The genes are TRBV15 and TRBJ1-1; maybe TRBD1 (6 bases). Germline CDR1 and CDR2: LNHNV and YYDKDF (reference sequence). The CDR3 runs 14 residues. Trimming left V 2 bases short and J 11 bases short, with 18 bases between. The CDR3 DNA follows: TGTGCCACCAGCAGACCCGGGACCGCTAGGGGGGCTTTCTTT. Residues: CATSRPGTARGAFF. The complete variable domain, with remaining parts taken from reference TRBV15 and TRBJ1-1, reads DAMVIQNPRYQVTQFGKPVTLSCSQTLNHNVMYWYQQKSSQAPKLLFHYYDKDFNNEADTPDNFQSRRPNTSFCFLDIRSPGLGDTAMYLCATSRPGTARGAFFGQGTRLTVV.

The V gene is TRBV7-2, the J gene TRBJ2-5, with D possibly being TRBD1 (6 bases). The germline gives CDR1 SGHTA, CDR2 FQGNSA. The CDR3 is 16 residues long. With 7 bases removed from V and 5 bases from J, the gap between germline ends came to 23 bases. The CDR3 region has the DNA TGTGCCAGCAACTTCGGAGTATGGGGGCCCGGGGAGACCCAGTACTTC. Translated, it gives CASNFGVWGPGETQYF.

The chain uses TRBV19 and TRBJ2-7; D is ambiguous. The germline V gene encodes CDR1 LNHDA and CDR2 SQIVND (reference sequence). V shed 5 bases and J shed 1 base, with 18 bases lying between them. This CDR3 has 16 residues. The DNA of the CDR3 is TGTGCCAGTAGTTCCGGCCGCTTTGCCAGGTCCTACGAGCAGTACTTC. Translating gives CASSSGRFARSYEQYF.

The chain joins TRBV5-1 to TRBJ2-2, with TRBD1 identical over 12 bases. CDR1 and CDR2 from the germline V gene are SGHRS and YFSETQ. With 1 base clipped from V and 7 bases from J, the junction kept 8 bases outside the gene matches. CDR3 length equals 17 residues. The CDR3 DNA reads TGCGCCAGCAGCTTGAACCCCGGGACAGGGGGCATCGGGGAGCTGTTTTTT. Its protein is CASSLNPGTGGIGELFF.

This clonotype was observed a few times. This chain uses TRBV6-1 with TRBJ1-1, with D tentatively TRBD1 (5 bases). V lost 6 bases, J lost 5 bases, and 13 bases lay in between. The CDR3 totals 13 residues. Per germline, CDR1 MNHNS and CDR2 SASEGT. The CDR3 region is CASRQGAGTEAFF. The CDR3, as DNA: TGTGCCAGCAGACAAGGGGCGGGAACTGAAGCTTTCTTT.

V is TRBV4-2 and J is TRBJ2-3; weak D call: TRBD2 (5 bases). Germline lookup yields CDR1 LGHNA and CDR2 YNFKEQ. Trimming took off 0 bases at V and 6 bases at J, with 13 bases between the two ends. The CDR3 loop spans 15 amino acids. Here the CDR3 reads CASSQEVGVQDTQYF. CDR3 coding DNA: TGTGCCAGCAGCCAAGAAGTCGGGGTCCAGGATACGCAGTATTTT.

This clonotype has only a few counts. This chain connects TRBV2 to TRBJ2-1, with a weak D call TRBD1 (6 bases). CDR3 length: 12 residues. CDR1 SNHLY and CDR2 FYNNEI come from the germline V gene. The germline V and J ends were trimmed by 6 bases and 8 bases, with 11 bases remaining between them. CDR3 DNA sequence: TGTGCCAGCAGGGAGGACAGCTATGAGCAGTTCTTC. Its translation: CASREDSYEQFF.

This rearrangement joins TRBV19 to TRBJ2-3; TRBD1 matches at 11 bases. Trimming at V came to 8 bases and at J to 3 bases, leaving 4 bases not matched to a gene. The germline V gene encodes CDR1 LNHDA and CDR2 SQIVND (reference sequence). This CDR3 comprises 14 residues. The CDR3 region is CASSDRGLTDTQYF. For the CDR3, the DNA is TGTGCCAGTTCGGACAGGGGGCTTACAGATACGCAGTATTTT.

The J gene is TRBJ2-7, the V gene TRBV27, with 8 bases matching TRBD2. The germline gives CDR1 MNHEY, CDR2 SMNVEV (reference sequence). The CDR3 runs 15 residues. J was trimmed by 6 bases and V by 3 bases; bases with no gene match: 10. The CDR3 here is CASSFLAGGAAEQYF. DNA for the CDR3: TGTGCCAGCAGTTTCCTTGCCGGGGGGGCGGCCGAGCAGTACTTC.

This clonotype was counted many times. The chain combines TRBV12-3 or TRBV12-4 with TRBJ2-5; D is possibly TRBD2 (7 bases). CDR3 length: 13 residues. The V end lost 6 bases, the J end lost 7 bases, and 15 bases lay between the germline ends. Here the CDR3 DNA reads TGTGCCAGCAGCCTGGGGGGGGGCGTGACCCAGTACTTC. Amino acids: CASSLGGGVTQYF.

This clonotype was counted a few times. The chain uses TRBV4-1 and TRBJ1-2, with a tentative D call TRBD1 (5 bases). The CDR3 is 13 amino acids. V was shortened by 4 bases and J by 8 bases, with 14 bases between the two germline ends. Germline lookup yields CDR1 MGHRA and CDR2 YSYEKL. CDR3 DNA: TGCGCCAGCAGCCTAGGGGAAATGGGGGGCTACACCTTC. Residues: CASSLGEMGGYTF.

There are a few counts of this clonotype. V usage is TRBV9 and J usage is TRBJ1-6, with D perhaps TRBD1 (6 bases). The germline gives CDR1 SGDLS, CDR2 YYNGEE. Trimming took off 0 bases at V and 7 bases at J, with 8 bases between the two ends. The CDR3 loop spans 14 amino acids. The CDR3 nucleotides are TGTGCCAGCAGCGTAGACAGGGTGAATTCACCCCTCCACTTT. It yields the protein CASSVDRVNSPLHF.

In its sample, this clonotype was seen a few times. The V gene is TRBV9, the J gene TRBJ2-7; tentative D call: TRBD2 (5 bases). The V gene lost 0 bases and the J gene lost 3 bases, with 13 bases spanning the gap. The V gene's germline CDR1 is SGDLS and CDR2 YYNGEE. The CDR3 runs to 15 residues. The CDR3 is CASSVDSGGYYEQYF. CDR3 nucleotides: TGTGCCAGCAGCGTAGATAGTGGAGGTTACTACGAGCAGTACTTC.

This chain connects TRBV9 to TRBJ1-3; no clear D gene. This CDR3 contains 14 residues. Trimming shortened V by 1 base and J by 3 bases, and 8 bases separated the two germline ends. Germline V gene data show CDR1 as SGDLS and CDR2 as YYNGEE. The CDR3 is CASSVSRVGNTIYF. CDR3 bases: TGTGCCAGCAGCGTATCAAGGGTTGGAAACACCATATATTTT.

This clonotype has more than one count but fewer than ten. The V gene is TRBV25-1, the J gene TRBJ2-6, with D hard to call. The CDR3 totals 15 residues. CDR1 is MGHDK, CDR2 SYGVNS, per germline. V lost 4 bases, J lost 0 bases, and 7 bases lay in between. CDR3: CASSAHTSGANVLTF. CDR3 bases: TGTGCCAGCAGTGCCCACACCTCTGGGGCCAACGTCCTGACTTTC.

This clonotype was counted ten times or more. Written as DNA, the CDR3 is TGTGCCAGCAATAAGGACAGCAGCAATGAGCAGTTCTTC. This gives the protein CASNKDSSNEQFF. The chain employs TRBV12-3 or TRBV12-4 and TRBJ2-1, with a tentative D call TRBD1 (6 bases). Trimming removed 7 bases at V and 6 bases at J, with 13 bases between. This CDR3 comprises 13 residues.